One TCR beta chain is described in this entry. Antigen unknown. The study reverse transcribed the entire isolated RNA, so it sequenced expressed TCRB transcripts. The assay was immunoSEQ multiplex PCR, and TCRdb's table has in-frame clones only and misses some. Found here are 250,000 to 300,000 clones, around 24% of them singletons; the top ten hold 0.012%. This specimen comes from a study of beta chain features in type 1 diabetes. Germline-derived CDR1 and CDR2 are KGHSH and LQKENI. This CDR3 is built from 18 residues. V dropped 2 bases and J dropped 1; count of bases not matched to a gene: 8. Study-level points and caveats: Shorter TCRB CDR3s, moderately but significantly so, were found in Type 1 diabetes patients in all four CD4+ subsets.

This rearrangement joins TRBV18 to TRBJ2-3, with 11 bases matching TRBD2. The sequencing input was naive CD4+ T cells from blood. The origin of this receptor is a woman in her thirties with type 1 diabetes. CDR3 nucleotides: TGTGCCAGCTCACCAGCTAGTCCGGGACTAGCGGGCACAGATACGCAGTATTTT. Encoded protein: CASSPASPGLAGTDTQYF.